This entry lists 29 T cell receptor beta chains sequenced from one sample in a study of cytomegalovirus exposure and HLA in healthy donors (dated by TCRdb to 2016 to 2017). Libraries were constructed by the immunoSEQ multiplex PCR assay. For the multiplex PCR, a mixture combining 60 forward primers for TCR Vbeta segments and 13 reverse primers for TCR Jbeta segments was used. What TCRdb holds here is the immuneACCESS table cut down to in-frame rearrangements. Part of the clones is not present; checked against another copy, under half of the missing clones reflect an unresolved V gene, and the others are unexplained. The sample has about 160,000 clones on record, 80% of them singletons. Approximately 4.8% of the sample rests with the top ten. The material sequenced was PBMCs. Every receptor here comes from a man in his thirties or forties in good health and CMV-seronegative.

The rearrangement uses TRBV10-2 and TRBJ1-6, with TRBD1 identical over 10 bases. CDR3 length: 13 residues. Trimming at V came to 7 bases and at J to 9 bases, leaving 3 bases not matched to a gene. CDR1 and CDR2 from the germline V gene are WSHSY and SAAADI. The CDR3, as DNA: TGCGCCAGCACCGGACAGGGGGGTTCACCCCTCCACTTT. It yields the protein CASTGQGGSPLHF.

The chain combines TRBV28 with TRBJ2-7, with TRBD1 identical over 7 bases. V lost 2 bases, J lost 3 bases, and 7 bases stayed unmatched. Germline loops: CDR1 MDHEN, CDR2 SYDVKM. The CDR3 covers 15 residues. The DNA of the CDR3 is TGTGCCAGCAGTTTAAGAGGGGGCGCAGTCTACGAGCAGTACTTC. As protein: CASSLRGGAVYEQYF.

DNA for the CDR3: TGTGCCAGCAGTTACTCGTTCAGGGACACTGAAGCTTTCTTT. This sequence encodes CASSYSFRDTEAFF. The rearrangement links TRBV6-5 to TRBJ1-1; D possibly corresponds to TRBD1 (5 bases). V lost 0 bases and J 3 bases, leaving 8 bases between the germline ends. The CDR3 is made up of 14 amino acids. Looked up from germline, CDR1 is MNHEY and CDR2 is SVGAGI.

This chain uses TRBV4-1 with TRBJ2-5; a possible D gene is TRBD2 (7 bases). Germline V lookup: CDR1 MGHRA, CDR2 YSYEKL. This CDR3 region has 16 residues. V lost 3 bases, J lost 2 bases, and 16 bases lay in between. CDR3 DNA: TGCGCCAGCAGCCATCCACCAGCGGGACAACAAGAGACCCAGTACTTC. Its protein is CASSHPPAGQQETQYF.

Comment on this clone: A read error may be the cause here, since a much bigger clone is one base away. The chain uses TRBV11-1 and TRBJ1-4; no definite D call. CDR3 size: 16 residues. V was shortened by 5 bases and J by 4 bases, with 17 bases between the two germline ends. Germline V gene sequence: CDR1 SGHAT, CDR2 FQDESV (reference sequence). As DNA, the CDR3 is TGTGCCAGCAGCCCCATTTTAGAGGCCGTTAATGAAAAACTGTTTTTT. It translates to CASSPILEAVNEKLFF.

The chain recombines TRBV7-9 with TRBJ2-5, with D possibly matching TRBD1 (5 bases). Trimming stripped 8 bases from V and 1 base from J, with 11 bases between. Germline CDR1 reads SEHNR; CDR2 reads FQNEAQ (reference sequence). This CDR3 spans 13 amino acids. The CDR3 sequence: CASQQGAQETQYF. For the CDR3, the DNA is TGTGCCAGCCAGCAGGGCGCCCAAGAGACCCAGTACTTC.

V usage is TRBV7-8 and J usage is TRBJ2-2; no clear D. Germline-derived CDR1 and CDR2 are SGHVS and FQNEAQ. The V and J ends lost 4 bases and 6 bases respectively, with 6 bases between them. This CDR3 comprises 12 residues. DNA of the CDR3: TGTGCCAGCAGCTCGTCCCCCGGGGAGCTGTTTTTT. Translating it yields CASSSSPGELFF.

The chain couples TRBV11-2 to TRBJ2-7; 10 positions match TRBD2. V lost 4 bases, J lost 3 bases, and 6 bases stayed unmatched. This CDR3 contains 15 residues. The germline V gene encodes CDR1 SGHAT and CDR2 FQNNGV. CDR3 sequence: CASSSGLAVSYEQYF. The DNA of the CDR3 is TGTGCCAGCAGCTCAGGACTAGCGGTAAGCTACGAGCAGTACTTC. Looking up the rest from reference TRBV11-2 and TRBJ2-7 gives the full variable domain: EAGVAQSPRYKIIEKRQSVAFWCNPISGHATLYWYQQILGQGPKLLIQFQNNGVVDDSQLPKDRFSAERLKGVDSTLKIQPAKLEDSAVYLCASSSGLAVSYEQYFGPGTRLTVT.

The genes are TRBV5-4 and TRBJ2-4, with 11 bases aligning to TRBD1. CDR1 and CDR2 from the germline V gene are SGHNT and YYREEE (reference sequence). Losses at the gene ends were 0 bases for V and 8 bases for J; bases not matched to a gene: 10. The CDR3 consists of 17 residues. The CDR3 sequence is CASSLGTGGAMDDIQYF. The DNA for the CDR3 is TGTGCCAGCAGCTTGGGGACAGGGGGCGCGATGGATGACATTCAGTACTTC.

This clone turned up a few times. This CDR3 is CASSPLTGSDYTF. CDR3 DNA sequence: TGTGCCAGCAGCCCTCTGACAGGGTCGGACTACACCTTC. This chain links TRBV5-5 with TRBJ1-2; TRBD1 matches at 7 bases. J gave up 10 bases and V 4 bases, and 10 bases lay outside the gene matches. Germline V gives CDR1 SGHKS, CDR2 YYEKEE (reference sequence). This CDR3 comprises 13 residues.

The chain links TRBV5-1 to TRBJ2-1; D possibly corresponds to TRBD2 (5 bases). The CDR3 sequence is 17 residues long. CDR1 is SGHRS and CDR2 is YFSETQ in the germline V gene. V was trimmed by 2 bases and J by 1 base, leaving 16 bases between them. The CDR3 protein is CASSFSPGRASYNEQFF. The CDR3 DNA reads TGCGCCAGCAGCTTCTCTCCGGGAAGGGCGTCCTACAATGAGCAGTTCTTC.

The chain carries TRBV11-3 and TRBJ2-5; possibly TRBD1 for D (5 bases). There are 13 residues in the CDR3. The V gene's germline CDR1 is SGHNT and CDR2 YENEEA. V was pared by 5 bases and J by 2 bases, with 9 bases between. CDR3: CASSLDNQETQYF. In DNA, the CDR3 is TGTGCCAGCAGCCTGGACAATCAAGAGACCCAGTACTTC.

This clone was counted a single time. V is TRBV27 and J is TRBJ2-7; D gene uncertain. This CDR3 is built from 14 residues. Germline-derived CDR1 and CDR2 are MNHEY and SMNVEV (reference sequence). The V end was cut by 3 bases, the J end by 0 bases, with 9 bases between. CDR3: CASSFQTNSYEQYF. DNA of the CDR3: TGTGCCAGCAGTTTCCAAACTAACTCCTACGAGCAGTACTTC.

The rearrangement links TRBV27 to TRBJ2-7; D possibly corresponds to TRBD1 (8 bases). The CDR3 loop spans 15 amino acids. Trimming took off 4 bases at V and 2 bases at J, with 15 bases between the two ends. The germline V gene has CDR1 MNHEY and CDR2 SMNVEV (reference sequence). CDR3 nucleotide sequence: TGTGCCAGCAGTTCATACAGGGGGGGCCCCTACGAGCAGTACTTC. The encoded protein is CASSSYRGGPYEQYF.

V and J are TRBV7-6 and TRBJ1-1; D uncertain. The length of the CDR3 is 14 residues. Germline V lookup: CDR1 SGHVS, CDR2 FNYEAQ. V lost 5 bases to trimming and J lost 1 base, with 11 bases between them. The chain's CDR3 is CASSPDRENTEAFF. CDR3 DNA: TGTGCCAGCAGCCCCGACCGGGAGAACACTGAAGCTTTCTTT.

Points on this clone: At one end, the junction sequence differs from germline, possibly due to a read error. The CDR3 region is CAWSGVLAGRTPKHF. The CDR3, as DNA: TGTGCCTGGAGTGGAGTATTAGCCGGAAGGACACCAAAGCACTTC. The chain carries TRBV30 and TRBJ2-7, with D possibly TRBD1 on 5 matching bases. Germline V gene sequence: CDR1 GTSNPN, CDR2 SVGIG (reference sequence). The CDR3 is made up of 15 amino acids.

V gene TRBV2 combines with J gene TRBJ2-4, with D maybe TRBD2 (5 bases). There are 14 residues in the CDR3. The ends were cut back, 7 bases at V and 1 base at J, with 11 bases in the middle. The germline V gene encodes CDR1 SNHLY and CDR2 FYNNEI. CDR3 sequence (DNA): TGTGCCAGCAATGATCCGGGGGCCAAAAACATTCAGTACTTC. This gives the protein CASNDPGAKNIQYF.

To note about this clone: One end of the junction is discordant with germline, which a read error may explain. This chain joins TRBV27 and TRBJ2-7; TRBD2 aligns across 12 bases. CDR3 length: 15 residues. CDR1 is MNHEY, CDR2 SMNVEV, per germline (reference sequence). CDR3 in amino acids: CASSVSLAGGPEQYF. Here the CDR3 DNA reads TGTGCCAGCAGTGTATCACTAGCGGGAGGACCCGAGCAGTACTTC.

On this clone: Other DNA variants within this sample encode the same CDR3. The V gene is TRBV6-1, the J gene TRBJ1-2, with D possibly TRBD1 on 5 matching bases. Per germline, CDR1 MNHNS and CDR2 SASEGT. Deletions cut 4 bases from V and 4 bases from J, with 28 bases between. The CDR3 spans 19 residues. Here the CDR3 reads CASSGSGGQGRSSFYGYTF. The CDR3 coding sequence is TGTGCCAGCAGTGGGTCAGGAGGGCAGGGCCGTTCTTCCTTCTATGGCTACACCTTC.

CDR3 loop: CSVSHILTYEQYF. The CDR3 DNA is TGCAGCGTGTCCCACATCCTCACCTACGAGCAGTACTTC. The chain carries TRBV29-1 and TRBJ2-7; no clear D. Germline assignment: CDR1 SQVTM and CDR2 ANQGSEA. The CDR3 contains 13 residues. V lost 6 bases, J lost 2 bases, and 14 bases lay in between.

This clone has just one count. The identical CDR3 is also encoded by other nucleotide sequences in the sample. This chain uses TRBV28 with TRBJ2-7; D perhaps matches TRBD2 (5 bases). With 3 bases removed from V and 5 bases from J, the gap between germline ends came to 5 bases. Germline V lookup: CDR1 MDHEN, CDR2 SYDVKM. The CDR3 contains 11 residues. This CDR3 reads CASSLRDEQYF. In DNA, the CDR3 is TGTGCCAGCAGTTTGAGGGACGAGCAGTACTTC.

The chain has TRBV21-1 and TRBJ2-1; TRBD2, the table's D call, was not compared with the DNA. TRBV21-1 is deemed a pseudogene. This CDR3 region has 23 residues. CDR3 nucleotides: TGTGCCAGCAGCAAAGAGGAGGTACCCTGTAGCGGGTATCTGCATAGCTCCTACAATGAGCAGTTCTTC. Its translation is CASSKEEVPCSGYLHSSYNEQFF.

CDR3 coding DNA: TGTGCCAGCAGCGTTGAGTGGTCCTACGAGCAGTACTTC. This encodes CASSVEWSYEQYF. The genes are TRBV6-1 and TRBJ2-7; D unclear. This CDR3 is 13 amino acids long. V lost 6 bases to trimming and J lost 1 base, with 10 bases between them. Germline loops: CDR1 MNHNS, CDR2 SASEGT.

J is TRBJ1-1 and V is TRBV6-5; 9 nucleotides line up with TRBD1. Looked up from germline, CDR1 is MNHEY and CDR2 is SVGAGI. The CDR3 has 14 residues. V dropped 5 bases and J dropped 4; count of bases not matched to a gene: 5. The CDR3 nucleotides read TGTGCCAGCAGTCCGACAGGGGGAAGCACTGAAGCTTTCTTT. Translated, it gives CASSPTGGSTEAFF.

V is TRBV28 and J is TRBJ1-5; possible D gene TRBD1, 6 bases. The CDR3 totals 17 residues. Germline V lookup: CDR1 MDHEN, CDR2 SYDVKM. The V end lost 4 bases, the J end lost 0 bases, and 16 bases lay between the germline ends. CDR3: CASSSHPDSGSNQPQHF. The CDR3 nucleotides read TGTGCCAGCAGTTCTCACCCGGACAGTGGTAGCAATCAGCCCCAGCATTTT.

The J gene is TRBJ1-6, the V gene TRBV7-9, with 9 nucleotides matching TRBD1. CDR3 length: 15 residues. The V segment lost 6 bases and the J segment 9 bases; nucleotides outside the gene matches: 9. The germline CDR1 and CDR2 sequences are SEHNR and FQNEAQ (reference sequence). CDR3 loop: CASSTPDRGVSPLHF. CDR3 bases: TGTGCCAGCAGTACGCCGGACAGGGGAGTTTCACCCCTCCACTTT.

This sequence joins TRBV5-6 and TRBJ2-3; D unresolved. Looked up from germline, CDR1 is SGHDT and CDR2 is YYEEEE. Trimming stripped 1 base from V and 3 bases from J, with 12 bases between. The CDR3 has 15 amino acids. The CDR3 DNA reads as TGTGCCAGCAGCTTGTTTGTCGTTGTGACAGATACGCAGTATTTT. Amino acid sequence: CASSLFVVVTDTQYF.

The rearrangement joins TRBV5-4 to TRBJ2-1; TRBD1 agrees at 7 bases. The germline V gene encodes CDR1 SGHNT and CDR2 YYREEE (reference sequence). V was clipped by 3 bases and J by 9 bases; unmatched bases: 9. CDR3 length equals 14 residues. The chain's CDR3 is CASSSPTGNSEQFF. The CDR3 region has the DNA TGTGCCAGCAGCTCGCCGACAGGGAACTCTGAGCAGTTCTTC.

The sample holds a few counts of this clone. The genes are TRBV14 and TRBJ1-1, with D possibly TRBD1 on 5 matching bases. The CDR3 runs to 15 residues. With 1 base removed from V and 1 base from J, the gap between germline ends came to 10 bases. Germline V lookup: CDR1 SGHDN, CDR2 FVKESK. In DNA form, the CDR3 reads TGTGCCAGCAGCCAAGGGAGGGGTCAGAACACTGAAGCTTTCTTT. Protein: CASSQGRGQNTEAFF.